This is a list of T cell receptor beta chains from one sample in a study of T cell responses to AZD1222 COVID-19 vaccine. Generated by immunoSEQ multiplex PCR, the TCRdb table keeps only in-frame clones and is missing some. The repertoire holds 150,000 to 190,000 clones, 90% seen once, with approximately 1.6% in the top ten. Sequencing used peripheral blood, obtained 28 days after the second AZD1222 dose. All receptors come from an adult who received the AZD1222 COVID-19 vaccine. CDR3s include the opening cysteine and the closing phenylalanine or tryptophan. The D gene is left open where the match is weak. Size is stated for part of the rows, as once, few or many counts, or as a class when the clone is expanded.

v_call,clone_size,d_call,j_call,cdr3_nt,cdr3_aa
TRBV2,NA,TRBD2,TRBJ2-7,TGTGCCAGCAGTGTGTCTAGCGGGAGCTACGAGCAGTACTTC,CASSVSSGSYEQYF
TRBV2,NA,NA,TRBJ2-7,TGTGCCAGCGGGATTGTTCGGGGGGAGCAGTACTTC,CASGIVRGEQYF
TRBV19,once,TRBD2,TRBJ2-2,TGTGCCAGTAGTATTCCGGCACTAGCGGGAGGGCCGGTCACCGGGGAGCTGTTTTTT,CASSIPALAGGPVTGELFF
TRBV4-1,NA,TRBD1,TRBJ1-3,TGCGCCAGCAGCCCTCGGACAGGCCGGGCCTCTGGAAACACCATATATTTT,CASSPRTGRASGNTIYF
TRBV6-5,once,NA,TRBJ1-1,TGTGCCAGCAGTTACTTGGGAGGCTGTTTCTTT,CASSYLGGCFF
TRBV11-1,once,NA,TRBJ2-1,TGTGCCAGCAGCTGGGAGGCGGGGGCTCGGAATGAGCAGTTCTTC,CASSWEAGARNEQFF
TRBV6-5,once,NA,TRBJ1-1,TGTGCCAGCGAGGAAGACAGGAACACTGAAGCTTTCTTT,CASEEDRNTEAFF
TRBV9,NA,NA,TRBJ2-1,TGTGCCAGCAGCCCAACCGCACTCAGGAATGAGCAGTTCTTC,CASSPTALRNEQFF
TRBV5-4,NA,NA,TRBJ1-1,TGTGCCAGCAGCTTGCGGGGCTCTGAAGCTTTCTTT,CASSLRGSEAFF
TRBV5-4,NA,NA,TRBJ1-4,TGTGCCAGCAGCTTTGGGGGGAGTGAAAAACTGTTTTTT,CASSFGGSEKLFF
TRBV10-3,NA,NA,TRBJ1-1,TGTGCCATCAGTGAGTCGAAGGGGACCGGTAACACTGAAGCTTTCTTT,CAISESKGTGNTEAFF
TRBV14,few,NA,TRBJ2-5,TGTGCCAGCAGCCAAGATCTGAGGGAGACCCAGTACTTC,CASSQDLRETQYF
TRBV19,NA,NA,TRBJ1-6,TGTGCCAGTAGTATTTCAAGGACTCTGACGGACTCACCCCTCCACTTT,CASSISRTLTDSPLHF
TRBV3-1/TRBV3-2,NA,NA,TRBJ1-1,TGTGCCAGCAGCCAACGGGCCGACAGGAACACTGAAGCTTTCTTT,CASSQRADRNTEAFF
TRBV6-5,once,NA,TRBJ1-2,TGTGCCAGCAGGGTTGAACAGGGAGCTAACTATGGCTACACCTTC,CASRVEQGANYGYTF
TRBV14,NA,NA,TRBJ2-7,TGTGCCAGCAGCCAAGGGGGGACTCTCTACGAGCAGTACTTC,CASSQGGTLYEQYF
TRBV3-1/TRBV3-2,NA,TRBD1,TRBJ2-3,TGTGCCAGCAGACCCGACAGGGTTGGCACAGATACGCAGTATTTT,CASRPDRVGTDTQYF
TRBV10-3,NA,NA,TRBJ1-1,TGTGCCATCAGTGTCGACAGATACACTGAAGCTTTCTTT,CAISVDRYTEAFF
TRBV27,NA,NA,TRBJ2-6,TGTGCCAGCAGTTTACTCGGGTCTGGGGCCAACGTCCTGACTTTC,CASSLLGSGANVLTF
TRBV25-1,NA,TRBD1,TRBJ1-1,TGTGCCAGCAGTGTACAGGGGACGGGCACTGAAGCTTTCTTT,CASSVQGTGTEAFF
TRBV6-7,NA,NA,TRBJ2-4,TGTGCCAGCAGCCGGGGGCTAGTGGTTGTAGGGAACATTCAGTACTTC,CASSRGLVVVGNIQYF
TRBV19,NA,TRBD1,TRBJ1-1,TGTGCCAGTAGTATTTCCCGACAGGGTAAAGGTTTTCCCAACACTGAAGCTTTCTTT,CASSISRQGKGFPNTEAFF